In its sample, the clone carrying this T cell receptor (beta chain) was seen a few times. Antigen specificity is unknown. Researchers ran the PCR with 60 Vbeta and 13 Jbeta primers. TCRdb's table, derived via immunoSEQ multiplex PCR, lists solely in-frame clones and lacks some. The sample carries some 56,000 clones, 80% recorded once. The data were obtained in a study of cytomegalovirus exposure and HLA in healthy donors. At the level of the study: The study's early data release held roughly 91 million unique TCRs from HLA-typed donors.

Overall study findings and caveats: For TCR beta chains, V- and J-gene trimming was later linked to a missense DCLRE1C variant.

The CDR3 is made up of 15 amino acids. The J segment lost 1 base and the V segment lost 6 bases, leaving 4 bases of the junction unmatched. The germline V gene has CDR1 LNHDA and CDR2 SQIVND (reference sequence). Sample: PBMCs. The chain uses TRBV19 and TRBJ2-1; 9 bases fit TRBD1. This receptor was obtained from a woman between 35 and 50 years old in good health and CMV-seronegative. The CDR3 is CASSKQGASYNEQFF. The CDR3 DNA is TGTGCCAGTAGCAAACAGGGGGCATCCTACAATGAGCAGTTCTTC.